What follows is one T cell receptor beta chain and its context. The antigen is undetermined. This sample was included in a study of T-cell memory formation after mild COVID-19. Findings and limits, study-wide: Cross-reactive memory appears to have joined, as suggested by some responding clones showing up in pre-infection memory. CD4+ contracting clones lay mainly in CM and EM, CD8+ ones in EMRA.

TCRdb reanalysed the 5' RACE reads using MiXCR and keeps one entry per CDR3 protein. The repertoire holds approximately 350,000 distinct CDR3 sequences, with over 13% as singletons. The CDR3 runs 11 residues. The ends were cut back, 4 bases at V and 3 bases at J, with 3 bases in the middle. Sequenced: PBMCs or a T cell subset sorted from them (not recorded which). The J gene is TRBJ1-2, the V gene TRBV12-3 or TRBV12-4; D uncertain. The TCR comes from a man between 18 and 35 years old who had mild COVID-19 (a few samples of this study predate the infection). Cell type and time point are not known. The CDR3 reads CASSYDYGYTF. The DNA of the CDR3 is TGTGCCAGCAGTTATGACTATGGCTACACCTTC.